This T cell receptor (beta chain) was sequenced in a study of a mutant IDH1 vaccine in newly diagnosed glioma. This table comes from immunoSEQ multiplex PCR, and its TCRdb copy is limited to in-frame clones, with some not included. The sample shows over 95,000 clones, under 90% of them seen only once. This sample's time point: week 11, during vaccination. Vaccinated patients received 300 ug of mutant IDH1 20-mer peptide per dose, with topical imiquimod. In regard to this clone: Its antigen is as yet unknown.

V was pared by 7 bases and J by 11 bases, with 14 bases between. This CDR3 is built from 11 residues. The germline V gene encodes CDR1 SNHLY and CDR2 FYNNEI. The chain carries TRBV2 and TRBJ1-1, with D possibly being TRBD1 (6 bases). The sequencing here drew on PBMCs, taken from a glioma patient whose treatment included an IDH1 peptide vaccine. This receptor was taken from a woman aged 45-59 years with glioma. CDR3 region: CASTLRGEAFF. The CDR3 DNA sequence: TGTGCCAGCACTTTGAGGGGGGAGGCTTTCTTT.